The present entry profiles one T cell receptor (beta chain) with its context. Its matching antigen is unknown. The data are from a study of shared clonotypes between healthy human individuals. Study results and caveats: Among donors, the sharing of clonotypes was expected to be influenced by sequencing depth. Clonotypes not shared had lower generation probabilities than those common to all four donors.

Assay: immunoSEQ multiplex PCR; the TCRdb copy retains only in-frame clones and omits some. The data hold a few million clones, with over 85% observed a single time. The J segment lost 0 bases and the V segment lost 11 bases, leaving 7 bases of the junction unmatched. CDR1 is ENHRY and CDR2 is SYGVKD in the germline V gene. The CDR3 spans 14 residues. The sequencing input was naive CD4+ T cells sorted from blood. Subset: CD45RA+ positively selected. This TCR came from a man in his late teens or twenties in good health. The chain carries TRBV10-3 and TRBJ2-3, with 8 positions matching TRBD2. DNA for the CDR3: TGTGCCTCCGCCGGGGGGGCTAGCACAGATACGCAGTATTTT. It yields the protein CASAGGASTDTQYF.